This T cell receptor (beta chain) stems from a study of shared clonotypes between healthy human individuals. Study-wide results and caveats: The sampled material consisted only of blood, and tissue repertoires are likely to differ.

Sequencing was performed with immunoSEQ multiplex PCR; in TCRdb, only in-frame clones are kept and a portion is missing. The profile covers around 550,000 clones, with almost 97% appearing a single time and about 0.054% taken by the ten largest. To note about this clone: Antigen unknown.

Sequencing was performed on naive CD4+ T cells sorted from blood. Subset denoted: CD45RA+ positively selected. This TCR came from a woman aged 30 to 39 in good health.

In DNA, the CDR3 is TGTGCCAGCTCACGGACAGAAGATCCGTTCACCATATATTTT. Translated, it gives CASSRTEDPFTIYF. The J gene is TRBJ1-3, the V gene TRBV18; maybe TRBD1 (6 bases). In germline, CDR1 is KGHSH, CDR2 LQKENI. V lost 4 bases to trimming and J lost 9 bases, with 16 bases between them. This CDR3 has 14 amino acids.